The next 32 T cell receptor beta chains were all read from a single sample in a study of beta chain features in type 1 diabetes. Overall study results and limits: Significant though moderate, a shortening of TCRB CDR3s appeared in all four CD4+ subsets of Type 1 diabetes patients.

cDNA synthesis used the whole RNA isolate, giving expressed TCRB sequences. The data were produced by immunoSEQ multiplex PCR, yet TCRdb's version contains in-frame clones alone and is incomplete. Of about 240,000 clones in the sample, around 14% were seen once. For these receptors, no antigen is known. The material sequenced was naive CD4+ T cells from blood. The receptors were gathered from a man aged 25 to 45 with type 1 diabetes.

This clone was picked up a small number of times. V gene TRBV2 combines with J gene TRBJ1-1; possibly TRBD1 for D (5 bases). V was pared by 4 bases and J by 7 bases, with 16 bases between. The germline CDR1 and CDR2 sequences are SNHLY and FYNNEI. This CDR3 has 14 amino acids. This chain's CDR3 is CASSVDRRMGEAFF. Here the CDR3 DNA reads TGTGCCAGCAGTGTCGACAGAAGAATGGGTGAAGCTTTCTTT.

The CDR3 here is CASSLGRASYEQYF. CDR3 nucleotides: TGTGCCAGCAGCTTAGGCAGGGCGAGCTACGAGCAGTACTTC. The rearrangement joins TRBV11-2 to TRBJ2-7; tentatively, D is TRBD1 (5 bases). Germline V lookup: CDR1 SGHAT, CDR2 FQNNGV. Trimming shortened V by 1 base and J by 3 bases, and 10 bases separated the two germline ends. The CDR3 sequence is 14 residues long. The full variable domain, its missing parts supplied by reference TRBV11-2 and TRBJ2-7, is EAGVAQSPRYKIIEKRQSVAFWCNPISGHATLYWYQQILGQGPKLLIQFQNNGVVDDSQLPKDRFSAERLKGVDSTLKIQPAKLEDSAVYLCASSLGRASYEQYFGPGTRLTVT.

The chain has TRBV7-2 and TRBJ2-7, with 7 nucleotides matching TRBD2. The CDR3 is 15 residues long. The V gene's germline CDR1 is SGHTA and CDR2 FQGNSA. Trimming at V came to 4 bases and at J to 0 bases, leaving 6 bases not matched to a gene. The CDR3: CASSSRDYSSYEQYF. The CDR3 DNA reads as TGTGCCAGCAGCTCCCGGGACTACTCCTCCTACGAGCAGTACTTC.

This clone was found a few times. The genes are TRBV23-1 and TRBJ1-1; a weak D match, TRBD1 (6 bases). TRBV23-1 is placed among ORFs of uncertain function. V dropped 4 bases and J dropped 1 base, with 10 bases sitting between them. CDR3 size: 14 residues. The CDR3 nucleotides are TGCGCCAGCAGTCGGGGGGGGCCGAACACTGAAGCTTTCTTT. Its protein product is CASSRGGPNTEAFF.

V usage is TRBV6-5 and J usage is TRBJ1-1; D perhaps matches TRBD1 (5 bases). Germline lookup yields CDR1 MNHEY and CDR2 SVGAGI. The CDR3 consists of 13 residues. The germline V and J ends were trimmed by 6 bases and 3 bases, with 11 bases remaining between them. DNA of the CDR3: TGTGCCAGCAGCTTAGCGGGGGACACTGAAGCTTTCTTT. Translating it yields CASSLAGDTEAFF.

The V call is TRBV7-9, the J call TRBJ1-1, with D possibly matching TRBD1 (5 bases). The CDR3 contains 13 residues. With 5 bases removed from V and 5 bases from J, the gap between germline ends came to 12 bases. CDR1 is SEHNR and CDR2 is FQNEAQ in the germline V gene (reference sequence). Written as DNA, the CDR3 is TGTGCCAGCAGCCGACAGATTGGTACTGAAGCTTTCTTT. Protein product: CASSRQIGTEAFF. Looking up the rest from reference TRBV7-9 and TRBJ1-1 gives the full variable domain: DTGVSQNPRHKITKRGQNVTFRCDPISEHNRLYWYRQTLGQGPEFLTYFQNEAQLEKSRLLSDRFSAERPKGSFSTLEIQRTEQGDSAMYLCASSRQIGTEAFFGQGTRLTVV.

This clone appeared a few times. This sequence joins TRBV7-2 and TRBJ2-3; 8 bases fit TRBD1. The CDR3 loop spans 15 amino acids. CDR1 is SGHTA and CDR2 is FQGNSA in the germline V gene. The V segment lost 5 bases and the J segment 1 base; nucleotides outside the gene matches: 5. CDR3 nucleotides: TGTGCCAGCAGCCCCGACAGGGGCCGCACAGATACGCAGTATTTT. Translating it yields CASSPDRGRTDTQYF. Together with reference TRBV7-2 and TRBJ2-3, the CDR3 gives the full variable domain: GAGVSQSPSNKVTEKGKDVELRCDPISGHTALYWYRQSLGQGLEFLIYFQGNSAPDKSGLPSDRFSAERTGGSVSTLTIQRTQQEDSAVYLCASSPDRGRTDTQYFGPGTRLTVL.

There are a few counts of this clone. The rearrangement uses TRBV9 and TRBJ2-7; 14 nucleotides align to TRBD2. The germline V gene encodes CDR1 SGDLS and CDR2 YYNGEE. The CDR3 has 16 residues. Trimming at V came to 0 bases and at J to 5 bases, leaving 4 bases not matched to a gene. In DNA, the CDR3 is TGTGCCAGCAGCGTAGGGACTAGCGGGGGGTCCAACGAGCAGTACTTC. It is translated as CASSVGTSGGSNEQYF. Using reference TRBV9 and TRBJ2-7 for the parts outside the CDR3, the full variable domain is DSGVTQTPKHLITATGQRVTLRCSPRSGDLSVYWYQQSLDQGLQFLIQYYNGEERAKGNILERFSAQQFPDLHSELNLSSLELGDSALYFCASSVGTSGGSNEQYFGPGTRLTVT.

This clone was counted a few times. The chain combines TRBV30 with TRBJ1-5; a weak D match, TRBD1 (5 bases). CDR1 is GTSNPN and CDR2 is SVGIG in the germline V gene (reference sequence). Trimming pared 1 base from V and 5 bases from J, leaving 9 bases between. The CDR3 runs to 13 residues. The CDR3 sequence: CAWSGQRDQPQHF. The CDR3, as DNA: TGTGCCTGGAGTGGACAGCGTGATCAGCCCCAGCATTTT. The variable domain in full, completed from reference TRBV30 and TRBJ1-5, reads SQTIHQWPATLVQPVGSPLSLECTVEGTSNPNLYWYRQAAGRGLQLLFYSVGIGQISSEVPQNLSASRPQDRQFILSSKKLLLSDSGFYLCAWSGQRDQPQHFGDGTRLSIL.

The chain uses TRBV29-1 and TRBJ2-2; tentative D call: TRBD2 (7 bases). This CDR3 region has 13 residues. Trimming left V 4 bases short and J 6 bases short, with 12 bases between. Germline loops: CDR1 SQVTM, CDR2 ANQGSEA. The CDR3 loop reads CSVGGGNAGELFF. The CDR3 region has the DNA TGCAGCGTTGGGGGGGGCAACGCCGGGGAGCTGTTTTTT.

This clone showed up just a few times. J is TRBJ2-3 and V is TRBV7-9; TRBD2 agrees at 7 bases. J lost 0 bases, V lost 4 bases, and 4 bases had no gene match. Germline CDR1 and CDR2: SEHNR and FQNEAQ (reference sequence). CDR3 size: 15 residues. CDR3 in amino acids: CASSSASGSTDTQYF. The CDR3 DNA follows: TGTGCCAGCAGCTCCGCTAGCGGTAGCACAGATACGCAGTATTTT.

Only a few counts were recorded for this clone. The genes are TRBV7-9 and TRBJ1-1; the match to TRBD1 covers 9 bases. This CDR3 has 15 amino acids. V was pared by 3 bases and J by 6 bases, with 8 bases of the junction left unmatched. CDR1 is SEHNR, CDR2 FQNEAQ, per germline (reference sequence). The CDR3 coding sequence is TGTGCCAGCAGCTTGGAGACAGGGGGAGTCGCTGAAGCTTTCTTT. This encodes CASSLETGGVAEAFF.

V and J are TRBV9 and TRBJ2-3; tentatively, D is TRBD1 (5 bases). This CDR3 has 17 amino acids. Per the germline V gene, CDR1 is SGDLS and CDR2 is YYNGEE. V was cut by 0 bases and J by 0 bases, with 14 bases left in between. CDR3 sequence: CASSVVSGAPSTDTQYF. CDR3 in DNA: TGTGCCAGCAGCGTAGTAAGTGGGGCGCCTAGCACAGATACGCAGTATTTT.

The table lists this clone with a few counts. The rearrangement links TRBV5-4 to TRBJ1-1; 10 bases map to TRBD1. With V trimmed by 6 bases and J by 6 bases, 11 bases remained unmatched. Germline V CDR1 and CDR2: SGHNT, YYREEE (reference sequence). The CDR3 is made up of 15 amino acids. The CDR3 loop is CASNKPDRGNSEAFF. DNA of the CDR3: TGTGCCAGCAACAAACCGGACAGGGGGAATTCTGAAGCTTTCTTT.

In its sample, this clone was seen a few times. The chain has TRBV5-1 and TRBJ2-3, with 8 bases fitting TRBD2. CDR1 and CDR2 (germline): SGHRS, YFSETQ. The CDR3 is made up of 16 amino acids. The junction had 9 bases not matched to a gene; V was cut back by 4 bases and J by 2 bases. The CDR3 region has the DNA TGCGCCAGCAGCCTGGGGCTAGCGGGCGTCACAGATACGCAGTATTTT. This codes for CASSLGLAGVTDTQYF. Based on the CDR3 plus reference TRBV5-1 and TRBJ2-3, the full variable domain is KAGVTQTPRYLIKTRGQQVTLSCSPISGHRSVSWYQQTPGQGLQFLFEYFSETQRNKGNFPGRFSGRQFSNSRSEMNVSTLELGDSALYLCASSLGLAGVTDTQYFGPGTRLTVL.

The rearrangement uses TRBV6-5 and TRBJ1-5; D ambiguous. The CDR3 loop spans 14 amino acids. The V gene lost 0 bases and the J gene lost 5 bases, with 8 bases spanning the gap. Germline assignment: CDR1 MNHEY and CDR2 SVGAGI. The CDR3 here is CASSYSGRDQPQHF. Written as DNA, the CDR3 is TGTGCCAGCAGTTACTCGGGGAGGGATCAGCCCCAGCATTTT.

The rearrangement joins TRBV9 to TRBJ2-5; the D is unclear. The V end lost 0 bases, the J end lost 5 bases, and 11 bases lay between the germline ends. Looked up from germline, CDR1 is SGDLS and CDR2 is YYNGEE. The CDR3 is 14 residues long. CDR3 residues: CASSVAPNSETQYF. CDR3 in DNA: TGTGCCAGCAGCGTAGCTCCTAATAGTGAGACCCAGTACTTC.

The chain has TRBV4-2 and TRBJ2-7; D remains ambiguous. Trimming cost V 1 base and J 1 base, with 11 bases left between them. Looked up from germline, CDR1 is LGHNA and CDR2 is YNFKEQ. The CDR3 runs 15 residues. CDR3 in amino acids: CASSQVAHTSYEQYF. The CDR3 nucleotides read TGTGCCAGCAGCCAAGTTGCTCATACATCCTACGAGCAGTACTTC.

V usage is TRBV5-4 and J usage is TRBJ2-7, with 12 bases identical to TRBD2. Germline CDR1 SGHNT, CDR2 YYREEE (reference sequence). Unmatched junction bases numbered 6, after V lost 4 bases and J lost 4 bases. The length of the CDR3 is 15 residues. CDR3 in amino acids: CASSVLGTSGYEQYF. In DNA, the CDR3 is TGTGCCAGCAGCGTCCTAGGGACTAGCGGGTACGAGCAGTACTTC.

This sequence joins TRBV6-1 and TRBJ2-7, with TRBD1 matching 7 bases. Germline loops: CDR1 MNHNS, CDR2 SASEGT. The CDR3 is 14 residues long. The V segment lost 5 bases and the J segment 3 bases; nucleotides outside the gene matches: 7. The DNA for the CDR3 is TGTGCCAGCAGTTTTGGGACAGCTAGCTACGAGCAGTACTTC. It yields the protein CASSFGTASYEQYF.

This clone appeared a single time. The J gene is TRBJ2-7, the V gene TRBV30, with TRBD1 matching over 8 bases. V gave up 3 bases and J gave up 3 bases; unmatched junction bases: 10. CDR1 and CDR2 (germline): GTSNPN, SVGIG (reference sequence). The CDR3 loop spans 15 amino acids. The CDR3 DNA reads as TGTGCCTGGAGCCCTCGCCGGACAGGGCTCTACGAGCAGTACTTC. It yields the protein CAWSPRRTGLYEQYF.

This clone appeared a few times. The rearrangement uses TRBV9 and TRBJ2-3, with 7 bases aligning to TRBD2. Germline-derived CDR1 and CDR2 are SGDLS and YYNGEE. V shed 3 bases, J shed 0 bases, and the junction held 10 bases outside the gene matches. This CDR3 comprises 17 residues. For the CDR3, the DNA is TGTGCCAGCAGCGGGAGCCTGCTAGCGGCTAGCACAGATACGCAGTATTTT. Amino acid sequence: CASSGSLLAASTDTQYF.

Turning to this clone: Other DNA sequences in this specimen translate into the identical CDR3. CDR3 sequence (DNA): TGTGCCAGCAGCTCAGATTATGGCTACACCTTC. Its translation is CASSSDYGYTF. This sequence joins TRBV7-9 and TRBJ1-2; no clear D. The CDR3 is made up of 11 amino acids. The ends were cut back, 4 bases at V and 5 bases at J, with 5 bases in the middle. Germline CDR1 SEHNR, CDR2 FQNEAQ (reference sequence). Together with reference TRBV7-9 and TRBJ1-2, the CDR3 gives the full variable domain: DTGVSQNPRHKITKRGQNVTFRCDPISEHNRLYWYRQTLGQGPEFLTYFQNEAQLEKSRLLSDRFSAERPKGSFSTLEIQRTEQGDSAMYLCASSSDYGYTFGSGTRLTVV.

This clone was seen a few times. V is TRBV6-4 and J is TRBJ2-7; TRBD1 is a possible D gene (6 bases). V was cut by 6 bases and J by 2 bases, with 17 bases left in between. Germline-derived CDR1 and CDR2 are MRHNA and SNTAGT. CDR3 length equals 15 residues. Here the CDR3 reads CASSRLNRDTYEQYF. CDR3 DNA sequence: TGTGCCAGCAGCCGATTAAACAGGGATACCTACGAGCAGTACTTC.

V and J are TRBV4-2 and TRBJ2-2, with 7 bases that match TRBD2. Germline lookup yields CDR1 LGHNA and CDR2 YNFKEQ. The CDR3 consists of 17 residues. Trimming took 3 bases from V and 1 from J; bases not matched to a gene: 8. In nucleotides, the CDR3 is TGTGCCAGCAGCCAGTATGGACTAGGAATGAACACCGGGGAGCTGTTTTTT. The encoded protein is CASSQYGLGMNTGELFF.

The chain employs TRBV18 and TRBJ2-7; maybe TRBD2 (6 bases). The CDR3 is 15 amino acids. In germline, CDR1 is KGHSH, CDR2 LQKENI. The V end was cut by 4 bases, the J end by 2 bases, with 15 bases between. The CDR3 here is CASSHSGTGTYEQYF. The CDR3 nucleotides read TGTGCCAGCTCACACTCCGGGACTGGGACCTACGAGCAGTACTTC.

The chain recombines TRBV30 with TRBJ1-5; 10 bases agree with TRBD1. Germline-derived CDR1 and CDR2 are GTSNPN and SVGIG (reference sequence). Trimming took 1 base from V and 5 from J; bases not matched to a gene: 8. The CDR3 has 16 residues. CDR3: CAWSAPGTGVYQPQHF. The DNA of the CDR3 is TGTGCCTGGAGTGCCCCCGGGACAGGGGTCTATCAGCCCCAGCATTTT.

The chain combines TRBV30 with TRBJ2-7, with D possibly TRBD2 on 7 matching bases. The CDR3 length is 13 residues. The V end was cut by 5 bases, the J end by 2 bases, with 13 bases between. Germline assignment: CDR1 GTSNPN and CDR2 SVGIG (reference sequence). CDR3 sequence (DNA): TGTGCCTGGTCCCGGGGGGCGACCTACGAGCAGTACTTC. It specifies CAWSRGATYEQYF.

In this sample, this clone turned up a few times. This chain links TRBV19 with TRBJ1-4, with D perhaps TRBD1 (6 bases). Germline CDR1 and CDR2: LNHDA and SQIVND (reference sequence). The V end was cut by 4 bases, the J end by 6 bases, with 15 bases between. The CDR3 sequence is 15 residues long. The CDR3 sequence is CASSTRTASYEKLFF. In nucleotides, the CDR3 is TGTGCCAGTAGTACCAGGACAGCGTCGTATGAAAAACTGTTTTTT.

This clone has more than one count but fewer than ten. This chain uses TRBV11-2 with TRBJ2-5, with D possibly matching TRBD2 (5 bases). Matching the DNA end better, TRBJ2-7 makes the J call doubtful. Germline-derived CDR1 and CDR2 are SGHAT and FQNNGV. CDR3 size: 15 residues. The CDR3 is CASSLERGRTYEQYF. CDR3 bases: TGTGCCAGCAGCTTAGAGCGCGGGCGCACCTACGAGCAGTACTTC.

There are a few counts of this clone. This sequence joins TRBV5-4 and TRBJ2-5, with a weak D call TRBD1 (7 bases). V was clipped by 5 bases and J by 1 base, with 18 bases between them. The V gene's germline CDR1 is SGHNT and CDR2 YYREEE (reference sequence). CDR3 length: 16 amino acids. The CDR3 DNA is TGTGCCAGCAGTAGAGGGACTCCAGGGGGCCAAGAGACCCAGTACTTC. Protein sequence: CASSRGTPGGQETQYF.

The chain combines TRBV5-1 with TRBJ2-1; TRBD2 aligns across 7 bases. V was pared by 0 bases and J by 4 bases, with 7 bases of the junction left unmatched. The CDR3 totals 16 residues. Germline V gene lookup returns CDR1 SGHRS and CDR2 YFSETQ. CDR3 nucleotide sequence: TGCGCCAGCAGCTTGGGCGGCGGGGGATGGTACAATGAGCAGTTCTTC. Its translation is CASSLGGGGWYNEQFF.